This entry is about one TCR beta chain. The CDR3 does not end in the conserved phenylalanine or tryptophan, so this is likely a read error. The record originates from a study of molecular identifiers for immune sequencing clone quantification. Study details: Sequencing covered four of five parts into which replicate RNA from about 20,000 or 100,000 naive CD8 cells was split.

Previously described methods with listed TCR primers produced the bulk TCR libraries. TCRdb re-called the PCR reads through MiXCR, storing one row per CDR3 protein. The sample shows approximately 590,000 distinct CDR3 sequences, around 25% of them seen only once. CDR3 length: 14 amino acids. Trimming cost V 2 bases and J 8 bases, with 14 bases left between them. The germline V gene encodes CDR1 SGDLS and CDR2 YYNGEE. This chain connects TRBV9 to TRBJ2-1; a possible D gene is TRBD1 (5 bases). Sequenced material: naive CD8+ T cells from blood, with Jurkat cell RNA spiked in. Documented subset: FACS-sorted CD8+CD4-CCR7+CD45RA+ naive T cells. The sequence derives from a human donor in good health. Some libraries in this study had Jurkat cell RNA spiked in. In DNA form, the CDR3 reads TGTGCCAGCAGCGTCCTGTTGGACACCGATGAGCAGTTCCTC. It codes for CASSVLLDTDEQFL.